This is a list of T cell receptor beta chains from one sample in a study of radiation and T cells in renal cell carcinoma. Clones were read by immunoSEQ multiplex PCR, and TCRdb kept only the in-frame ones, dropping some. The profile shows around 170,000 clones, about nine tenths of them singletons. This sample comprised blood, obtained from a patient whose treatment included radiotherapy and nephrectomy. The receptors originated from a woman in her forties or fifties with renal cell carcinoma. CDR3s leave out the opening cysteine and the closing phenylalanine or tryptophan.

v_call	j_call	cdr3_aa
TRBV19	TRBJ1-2	ASSIAGGDGYT
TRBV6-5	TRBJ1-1	ASSDTRNTEAF
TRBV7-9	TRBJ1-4	ASNIGAPNEKLF
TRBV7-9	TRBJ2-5	ASSLGGRQGFLETQY
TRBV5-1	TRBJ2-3	ASSYTTSGVTDTQY
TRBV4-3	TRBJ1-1	ASSQEGGGRTEAF
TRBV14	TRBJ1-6	ASTEKLGRTSPLH
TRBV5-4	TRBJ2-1	ASSLGTAYYNEQF
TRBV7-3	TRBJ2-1	ASSHSGGRFDEQF
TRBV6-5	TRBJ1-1	ASRARQTTSEAF
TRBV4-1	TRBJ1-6	ASSKGQDNSPLH
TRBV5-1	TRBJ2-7	ASSYDRGTYEQY
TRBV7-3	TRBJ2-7	ASSLSEGGEQY
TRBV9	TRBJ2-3	ASSVGWRGGLDTQY
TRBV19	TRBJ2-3	ASRRTGEYTQY
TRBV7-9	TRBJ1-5	ASSPLDRGGNQPQH
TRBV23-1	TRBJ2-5	ASRPVGEETQY
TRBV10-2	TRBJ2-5	ASSDTSGFQETQY
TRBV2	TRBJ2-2	ASKEGARGTGELF
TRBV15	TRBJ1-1	ATSKAAWDTEAF
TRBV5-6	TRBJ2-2	ASSRGRMNTGELF
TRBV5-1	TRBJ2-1	ASSSGENEQF
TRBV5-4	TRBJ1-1	ASSLVSGGNTEAF
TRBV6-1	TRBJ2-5	ASSVNFRGQETQY
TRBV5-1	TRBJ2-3	ASSPLSGGSTDTQY
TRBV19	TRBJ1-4	ASSMWETNEKLF
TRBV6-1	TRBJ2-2	ASSEISLTGELF